The sequence of this T cell receptor beta chain was determined in a study of CD8 T cells in Susac syndrome. Per germline, CDR1 SQVTM and CDR2 ANQGSEA. Trimming removed 4 bases at V and 1 base at J, with 10 bases between. This CDR3 has 13 amino acids. The RNA, about 0.45 to 1 ug, was put through reverse transcription using random hexamers. TCRdb recomputed calls from the immunoSEQ multiplex PCR reads with MiXCR, one row per CDR3 protein. Here the sample spans 170,000 or so distinct CDR3 sequences, 95% to 97% being singletons. This clonotype was sampled from a human donor with Susac syndrome. This chain uses TRBV29-1 with TRBJ2-5; unclear D gene. Input material: CD4+ T cells from PBMCs. CDR3 coding DNA: TGCAGCGTTGGGCAGTCCTTCCAAGAGACCCAGTACTTC. Protein product: CSVGQSFQETQYF.